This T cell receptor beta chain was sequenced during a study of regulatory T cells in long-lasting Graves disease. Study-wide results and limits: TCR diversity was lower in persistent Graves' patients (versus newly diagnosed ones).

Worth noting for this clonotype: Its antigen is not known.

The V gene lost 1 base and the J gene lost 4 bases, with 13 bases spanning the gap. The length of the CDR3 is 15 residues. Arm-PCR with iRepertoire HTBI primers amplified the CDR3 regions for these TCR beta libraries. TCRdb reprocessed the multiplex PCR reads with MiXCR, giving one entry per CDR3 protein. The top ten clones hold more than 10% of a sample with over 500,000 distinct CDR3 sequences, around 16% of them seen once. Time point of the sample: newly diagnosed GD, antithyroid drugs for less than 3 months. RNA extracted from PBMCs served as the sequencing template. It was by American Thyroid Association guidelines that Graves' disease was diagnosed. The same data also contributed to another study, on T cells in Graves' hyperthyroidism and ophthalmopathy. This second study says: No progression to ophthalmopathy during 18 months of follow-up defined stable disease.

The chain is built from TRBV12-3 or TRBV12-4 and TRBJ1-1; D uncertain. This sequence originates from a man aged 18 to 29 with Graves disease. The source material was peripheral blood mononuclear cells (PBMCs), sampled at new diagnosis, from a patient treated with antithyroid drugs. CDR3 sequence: CASSLGSTAGTEAFF. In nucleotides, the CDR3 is TGTGCCAGCAGTTTAGGGTCCACCGCGGGCACTGAAGCTTTCTTT.